This entry concerns a single T cell receptor (beta chain). This entry belongs to a study of T-cell memory formation after mild COVID-19. At the level of the study: In these data, TCR clusters were largely donor specific.

TCRdb passed the 5' RACE reads through MiXCR, listing each CDR3 protein once. The sample holds 450,000 or so distinct CDR3 sequences, more than 20% seen once. V was clipped by 4 bases and J by 0 bases; unmatched bases: 9. Germline V CDR1 and CDR2: SEHNR, FQNEAQ (reference sequence). CDR3 length: 17 residues. The sequenced sample was PBMCs or a T cell subset sorted from them (not recorded which). The V and J genes are TRBV7-9 and TRBJ2-7; 10 bases line up with TRBD2. The sequence was obtained from an adult woman who had mild COVID-19 (a few samples of this study predate the infection). Cell type and time point are not known. The CDR3 DNA sequence: TGTGCCAGCAGCTCTGTAGCGGGAGGACCCATCTCCTACGAGCAGTACTTC. This translates into CASSSVAGGPISYEQYF.